This T cell receptor (beta chain) emerged from a study of T cell responses to AZD1222 COVID-19 vaccine. Study context: The analysis combined second doses at about 4 or about 12 weeks.

Sequencing used immunoSEQ multiplex PCR; TCRdb keeps in-frame clones, though not all of them. The repertoire holds 45,000 to 60,000 clones, with about three quarters as singletons. The sample holds one count of this clone. Its target is unknown. The V end was cut by 1 base, the J end by 1 base, with 8 bases between. This CDR3 has 14 amino acids. Germline V lookup: CDR1 SGHRS, CDR2 YFSETQ. Study-wide points: Among AZD1222 vaccinees, only five to seven were seropositive at baseline. Repertoires were obtained solely post-peak T cell response. Increases in Spike-specific TCR breadth and depth were seen after two AZD1222 doses.

This receptor was obtained from an adult in good health. The gene calls are TRBV5-1 and TRBJ1-1; D not resolved. The sample consisted of peripheral blood, taken on day 0 of AZD1222 vaccination. The CDR3 reads CASSLMESNTEAFF. CDR3 in DNA: TGCGCCAGCAGCTTGATGGAGTCGAACACTGAAGCTTTCTTT.